This TCR beta chain was sequenced in a study of cytotoxic CD8 clonotypes in ibrutinib-treated CLL (dated by TCRdb to the early 2020s). About the study as a whole: The cohort was composed of about a dozen relapsed/refractory and approximately 14 treatment-naive patients; IGHV unmutated status was identified in roughly 18 patients. Partial responses were observed in some 24 patients and complete responses in 2; after a median follow-up of 68 months, remission was maintained in approximately 14 patients and progression was observed in around twelve. Response samples were taken after a median of roughly eleven months on treatment, ranging from about 6 to 40 months. On average, each sample had some 260,000 productive templates and 96,000 or so productive rearrangements. Longitudinal samples were available for 26 of the 86 trial participants. Cryopreserved peripheral blood mononuclear cells were obtained prior to treatment, at the time of response, and at either disease progression or sustained remission. Patients were still on ibrutinib when every remission and progressive disease sample was collected. What the study reported, not specific to this receptor: Sampling times were not matched between sustained-remission and progressing patients, and lymph node repertoires were not studied. At baseline, clonality was higher than in age-matched healthy donors and showed a strong correlation with circulating CD8+ T-cell counts. Public clonotypes were rare and either contracted or stayed stable during treatment, and the rise in clonality at ibrutinib response reflected the expansion of private clonotypes. Clonality increased at ibrutinib response, stayed stable in sustained remission, and fell back toward baseline at progression.

Each clonotype received, on average, around 10x coverage in deep resolution sequencing performed on a MiSeq, where the target depth lay between 1 in 1 million and 1 in 200,000 T cells. The immunoSEQ hsTCRB Kit was used to generate the TCR beta libraries. Per the authors' processing: ImmunoSEQ Data Assistant and ImmunoSEQ Analyzer were used for data analysis, and V, D and J genes were assigned according to IMGT definitions. Clonality, which ranges from 0 to 1, was calculated by subtracting the normalized Shannon entropy of productive rearrangement frequencies from one. Only overrepresented clonotypes making up at least 0.05% of each patient's repertoire were included in the public clonotype analysis. Repertoires from some 13 age-matched healthy donors in immuneACCESS were used as clonality controls. TCRdb holds this immuneACCESS table with in-frame rearrangements only. Some clones are missing; in checked studies, unresolved V genes explain under half, and the rest has no known cause. V and J calls plus clone size are reproduced from that table; the DNA served to infer D and trimming. The sample records roughly 180,000 clones, roughly 72% of which are singletons. Together, the top ten hold roughly an eighth of the sample.

The intended sense of this specimen's time point label: roughly 25 months on ibrutinib. For TCR beta library preparation, roughly 2 micrograms of genomic DNA were extracted from the cryopreserved PBMCs. Longitudinal blood samples from CLL patients receiving ibrutinib monotherapy were subjected to high-throughput TCR beta sequencing. The patients were enrolled in a single-center, open-label phase 2 trial of ibrutinib monotherapy. This clone was counted a few times. There is no known antigen for this receptor. Per-nucleotide qualities are absent, and no much larger clonotype sits a single base away. As encoded in the germline V gene, CDR1 is KGHSH while CDR2 is LQKENI. Including cysteine and phenylalanine, the CDR3 has 13 amino acids. The DNA shown is the 39-base CDR3, in frame from base 1. V is cut by 3 bases and J by 3 bases, and the space between the germline ends is 9 bases.

This chain is built from TRBV18 and TRBJ2-7, with the D segment identity uncertain. The clonotype originates from a human donor with chronic lymphocytic leukemia. The material sequenced was PBMCs, taken after 24 months of ibrutinib treatment. The CDR3 in this case is CASSPDQLYEQYF. DNA sequence: TGTGCCAGCTCACCGGATCAGCTCTACGAGCAGTACTTC.